These 14 T cell receptor beta chains share one sample of origin, sequenced in a study of T cells in women clearing cervical HPV infection. The method was immunoSEQ multiplex PCR; TCRdb's version includes in-frame clones alone and lacks a portion of them. Here the sample table reports approximately 35,000 clones. The sequencing input was blood buffy coat. These receptor sequences come from a woman between 18 and 75 years old with a cervical HPV16 infection that either progressed to CIN3+ or cleared (not recorded which).

CDR3 DNA (partial): TGTGCCAGCAGTAGCGGGAGCTACGAG. Protein product: CASSSGSYE. From start to end, the CDR3 is CASSSGSYEQYF. The V gene is TRBV28, the J gene TRBJ2-7, with TRBD2 matching over 8 bases. From the germline J gene comes the end of the CDR3, since the read stops 3 residues before it. The length of the CDR3 is 12 residues. CDR1 MDHEN and CDR2 SYDVKM come from the germline V gene. V lost 5 bases and J lost 3; bases outside the gene matches: 0.

The part of the CDR3 DNA that was read is TGCGCCAGCAGCCAAGATTCGGACACCGGGGAG. Its protein is CASSQDSDTGE. The full CDR3 protein is CASSQDSDTGELFF. The chain couples TRBV4-1 to TRBJ2-2; D is unresolved. The read is 3 residues too short to cover the CDR3 end, so that end is filled in from the germline J gene. Looked up from germline, CDR1 is MGHRA and CDR2 is YSYEKL. The CDR3 runs 14 residues. V was cut by 0 bases and J by 3 bases, with 5 bases left in between.

Notes on this clone: Read sequence stops 3 residues before the CDR3 end, and the germline J gene provides the missing end. V usage is TRBV12-3 or TRBV12-4 and J usage is TRBJ2-1, with TRBD2 matching over 8 bases. V trimming: 2 bases; J trimming: 3 bases; junction bases outside the gene matches: 0. CDR3 size: 14 residues. This CDR3 is CASSLSGGYNEQFF. The DNA read from the CDR3 is TGTGCCAGCAGTTTAAGCGGGGGCTACAATGAG.

Turning to this clone: The read ends 3 residues before the CDR3 terminus; that terminus is restored from the germline J gene. This chain connects TRBV2 to TRBJ1-5; possible D gene TRBD1, 6 bases. The length of the CDR3 is 15 residues. Germline lookup yields CDR1 SNHLY and CDR2 FYNNEI. The V gene lost 2 bases and the J gene lost 0 bases, with 8 bases spanning the gap. The CDR3 reads CASSEQGLSNQPQHF. The CDR3 DNA, read in part, is TGTGCCAGCAGTGAACAGGGGCTTAGCAATCAGCCC.

As for this clone: The read ends 3 residues before the CDR3 terminus; that terminus is restored from the germline J gene. This rearrangement joins TRBV20-1 to TRBJ2-3; TRBD2 might be the D (5 bases). The germline V gene encodes CDR1 DFQATT and CDR2 SNEGSKA (reference sequence). The V end was cut by 1 base, the J end by 3 bases, with 14 bases between. The CDR3 runs to 15 residues. The CDR3 loop is CSARGGGLGTDTQYF. The CDR3 bases that were read are TGCAGTGCTAGAGGCGGCGGGTTAGGGACAGATACG.

As concerns this clone: One end of the junction does not line up with germline, which may come from a read error. The read terminates 3 residues before the CDR3 end, so the remaining end is supplied by the germline J gene. The chain has TRBV15 and TRBJ1-1; TRBD1 agrees at 12 bases. This CDR3 region has 18 residues. Germline values: CDR1 LNHNV, CDR2 YYDKDF (reference sequence). The CDR3 protein is CATSRFPGQGAQDTEAFF. Partial CDR3 DNA: TGTGCCACCAGCAGGTTTCCGGGACAGGGGGCTCAGGACACTGAG.

Notes on this clone: The read ends 3 residues before the CDR3 terminus; that terminus is restored from the germline J gene. V gene TRBV20-1 combines with J gene TRBJ1-1; TRBD1 aligns across 8 bases. Germline CDR1 and CDR2: DFQATT and SNEGSKA (reference sequence). Losses at the gene ends were 6 bases for V and 3 bases for J; bases not matched to a gene: 6. The CDR3 runs to 13 residues. The DNA read from the CDR3 is TGCAGTGCAAGGACAGGGCCTGACACTGAA. This codes for CSARTGPDTE. The CDR3, in full, reads CSARTGPDTEAFF.

A remark on this clone: The read terminates 3 residues ahead of where the CDR3 ends, so the germline J gene completes it. V is TRBV19 and J is TRBJ2-7; 7 bases align to TRBD1. Germline CDR1 reads LNHDA; CDR2 reads SQIVND (reference sequence). V shed 6 bases and J 5 bases; nucleotides not matched to a gene: 10. The CDR3 is 14 amino acids. CDR3 DNA (partial): TGTGCCAGTAGCGACAGGGCCGGGGTTGACGAG. Translating gives CASSDRAGVDE. In full, the CDR3 reads CASSDRAGVDEQYF.

In the case of this clone: With the read ending 3 residues before the CDR3 end, the germline J gene is used to fill in that end. The rearrangement links TRBV2 to TRBJ1-3; no reliable D call. There are 15 residues in the CDR3. Trimming cost V 3 bases and J 2 bases, with 11 bases left between them. Germline values: CDR1 SNHLY, CDR2 FYNNEI. The CDR3 protein is CASSEPTETGNTIYF. Incomplete CDR3 DNA: TGTGCCAGCAGTGAGCCAACAGAAACTGGAAACACC.

Remarks on this clone: The CDR3 end is not reached by the read, which stops 3 residues before it; the germline J gene fills it in. The V call is TRBV11-2, the J call TRBJ1-1, with 10 bases fitting TRBD1. From germline, CDR1 is SGHAT and CDR2 FQNNGV. Trimming removed 5 bases from V and 2 bases from J; junction bases left unmatched: 2. The CDR3 sequence is 14 residues long. The CDR3 reads CASSRDRGNTEAFF. CDR3 DNA, as far as it was read: TGTGCCAGCAGCCGGGACAGGGGAAACACTGAA. Full variable domain (remainder filled in from reference TRBV11-2 and TRBJ1-1): EAGVAQSPRYKIIEKRQSVAFWCNPISGHATLYWYQQILGQGPKLLIQFQNNGVVDDSQLPKDRFSAERLKGVDSTLKIQPAKLEDSAVYLCASSRDRGNTEAFFGQGTRLTVV.

The sequenced part of the CDR3 DNA is TGTGCCAGCAGCTCCACAGGGGGCGTTGGC. Its protein product is CASSSTGGVG. The full CDR3 sequence reads CASSSTGGVGYTF. The chain combines TRBV5-4 with TRBJ1-2; 9 bases match TRBD1. The read halts 3 residues ahead of the CDR3 end, with the missing end drawn from the germline J gene. Germline V gene data show CDR1 as SGHNT and CDR2 as YYREEE (reference sequence). V was pared by 3 bases and J by 7 bases, with 4 bases of the junction left unmatched. CDR3 length: 13 amino acids.

As for this clone: The sequence runs out 3 residues before the end of the CDR3; the remainder is reconstructed from the germline J gene. The chain employs TRBV13 and TRBJ2-1; no clear D. CDR1 and CDR2 from the germline V gene are PRHDT and FYEKMQ (reference sequence). V gave up 5 bases and J gave up 6 bases, with 8 bases separating them. This CDR3 spans 12 amino acids. The CDR3 protein is CASSVRGNEQFF. The CDR3 bases that were read are TGTGCCAGCAGCGTCAGAGGCAATGAG.

In the case of this clone: The read ends 3 residues before the CDR3 terminus; that terminus is restored from the germline J gene. This rearrangement joins TRBV2 to TRBJ2-2; D is undetermined. Trimming removed 7 bases from V and 8 bases from J, with 11 bases in between. CDR3 length: 12 residues. Germline values: CDR1 SNHLY, CDR2 FYNNEI. The CDR3 sequence: CASKEITGELFF. The CDR3 DNA, read in part, is TGTGCCAGCAAAGAGATTACTGGGGAG. The complete variable domain, with remaining parts taken from reference TRBV2 and TRBJ2-2, reads EPEVTQTPSHQVTQMGQEVILRCVPISNHLYFYWYRQILGQKVEFLVSFYNNEISEKSEIFDDQFSVERPDGSNFTLKIRSTKLEDSAMYFCASKEITGELFFGEGSRLTVL.

A note on this clone: The read ends 3 residues before the CDR3 terminus; that terminus is restored from the germline J gene. This chain connects TRBV15 to TRBJ2-1, with TRBD2 matching 14 bases. The V gene's germline CDR1 is LNHNV and CDR2 YYDKDF (reference sequence). The CDR3 sequence is 19 residues long. Trimming at V came to 4 bases and at J to 1 base, leaving 9 bases not matched to a gene. The CDR3 sequence: CATSNSGGTSGSSYNEQFF. CDR3 DNA, as far as it was read: TGTGCCACCAGCAACTCAGGCGGGACTAGCGGGAGTTCCTACAATGAG.